A single sample gave rise to the 3 T cell receptor beta chains below, sequenced in a study of shared T cell receptors in the human thymus (dated by TCRdb to the early 2020s). Library creation used the immunoSEQ multiplex PCR assay. TCRdb took this table from immuneACCESS and kept in-frame rearrangements with V and J called. Such tables lack part of the clones; where checked against another copy, unresolved V genes explain under half of the gap, and the rest is unexplained. This sample comprises 500,000 to 750,000 clones, roughly 88% of them detected only once. Around 0.01% of the sample goes to the ten largest clones. These data were also filed under a second study, of human thymus T cells.

Sequenced sample: thymocytes. Receptor source: a boy under two years old with a congenital heart defect. Donor details come from another sample of the same person, matched by shared clones.

The CDR3 reads CASSRAGQNTIYF. As DNA, the CDR3 is TGTGCCAGCAGCCGGGCGGGCCAGAACACCATATATTTT. The chain combines TRBV11-3 with TRBJ1-3; D call uncertain. This CDR3 comprises 13 residues. The germline gives CDR1 SGHNT, CDR2 YENEEA. V was cut by 5 bases and J by 7 bases, with 12 bases left in between.

The chain joins TRBV28 to TRBJ2-5; the match to TRBD2 covers 10 bases. V was clipped by 6 bases and J by 3 bases; unmatched bases: 7. In germline, CDR1 is MDHEN, CDR2 SYDVKM. The CDR3 consists of 15 residues. The CDR3 sequence: CASSSRGLAEETQYF. The DNA of the CDR3 is TGTGCCAGCAGCTCCCGAGGACTAGCGGAAGAGACCCAGTACTTC.

This clone was observed a handful of times. At the DNA level, this CDR3 is encoded by other sequences in the same sample as well. The genes are TRBV5-6 and TRBJ1-1, with D perhaps matching TRBD1 (5 bases). This CDR3 region has 14 residues. Between the trimmed V and J ends, which lost 0 bases and 3 bases, there was a span of 9 bases. CDR1 is SGHDT and CDR2 is YYEEEE in the germline V gene. This chain's CDR3 is CASSLGGRDTEAFF. The CDR3 coding sequence is TGTGCCAGCAGCTTGGGGGGGAGGGACACTGAAGCTTTCTTT.